Listed below are T cell receptor beta chains from one sample, sequenced in a study of blood T cell repertoires in COVID-19. Only in-frame clones appear in the TCRdb table, and some are missing; sequencing was by immunoSEQ multiplex PCR. The repertoire holds 130,000 to 150,000 clones, approximately 88% seen once, with 0.95% to 1.5% in the top ten. The sequenced sample consisted of PBMCs or T cells enriched from blood (not recorded which). The receptors stem from a woman in her twenties or thirties with acute COVID-19. Each CDR3 is given with its conserved first and last residue. D genes are given only for firm matches. Some rows have no size entry. The others give once, few or many, or a class for an expanded clone.

>.|.|TRBV5-4|TRBJ2-5
TGTGCCAGCAGCTCCGGACAGATCCAAGAGACCCAGTACTTC
CASSSGQIQETQYF
>.|.|TRBV7-2|TRBJ1-2
TGTGCCAGCAGCCCGGTGGTTCAGGGGGGCTACACCTTC
CASSPVVQGGYTF
>.|.|TRBV29-1|TRBJ1-1
TGCAGCGTTATCGGGGGGGGGACTGAAGCTTTCTTT
CSVIGGGTEAFF
>.|TRBD1|TRBV7-3|TRBJ2-7
TGTGCCAGCAGCTACGGACAGGACTACGAGCAGTACTTC
CASSYGQDYEQYF
>.|.|TRBV5-5|TRBJ2-7
TGTGCCAGCAGCTATCCGGGAAAAGGTATATACGAGCAGTACTTC
CASSYPGKGIYEQYF
>.|.|TRBV29-1|TRBJ1-2
TGCAGCGTTGTTCCAGGGGCCGAGGGCTATGGCTACACCTTC
CSVVPGAEGYGYTF
>.|.|TRBV14|TRBJ1-6
TGTGCCAGCAGCCAAGTCGGGGAATCACCCCTCCACTTT
CASSQVGESPLHF
>.|.|TRBV20-1|TRBJ1-1
TGCAGTGCTAGTGAGGCCCGAGGCAACACTGAAGCTTTCTTT
CSASEARGNTEAFF
>.|.|TRBV11-2|TRBJ2-2
TGTGCCAGCAGCTTAATGCAGGCGAACACCGGGGAGCTGTTTTTT
CASSLMQANTGELFF
>.|.|TRBV7-2|TRBJ2-3
TGTGCCAGCACCCCTAATACTATAATGGATACGCAGTATTTT
CASTPNTIMDTQYF
>.|TRBD1|TRBV5-1|TRBJ2-6
TGCGCCAGCAGCTTGGGTGGACAGGGAATAGGCTCTGGGGCCAACGTCCTGACTTTC
CASSLGGQGIGSGANVLTF
>.|.|TRBV5-1|TRBJ2-6
TGCGCCAGCAGCCCGGGACAAGGGTCTGGGGCCAACGTCCTGACTTTC
CASSPGQGSGANVLTF
>once|TRBD1|TRBV6-6|TRBJ2-2
TGTGCCAGCAGTCTAGGGGGACAGGGACGAAGCACCGGGGAGCTGTTTTTT
CASSLGGQGRSTGELFF
>.|TRBD1|TRBV27|TRBJ2-5
TGTGCCAGCAGTTTAGACAGGGTGGGAGAGACCCAGTACTTC
CASSLDRVGETQYF
>.|.|TRBV10-3|TRBJ1-1
TGTGCCACGTCGTCGGTCGAGCCTGAAGCTTTCTTT
CATSSVEPEAFF
>.|TRBD1|TRBV6-5|TRBJ2-7
TGTGCCAGCAGCCAGACAGGGACGGTCTACGAGCAGTACTTC
CASSQTGTVYEQYF
>.|.|TRBV5-6|TRBJ1-1
TGTGCCAGCAGCTTGGCCCAGGACTACACTGAAGCTTTCTTT
CASSLAQDYTEAFF
>.|.|TRBV5-5|TRBJ2-3
TGTGCCAGCAGCTTGGCCGTAGCGGAGAGCACAGATACGCAGTATTTT
CASSLAVAESTDTQYF
>.|.|TRBV20-1|TRBJ1-5
TGCAGTGCCGGTGAGAATCAGCCCCAGCATTTT
CSAGENQPQHF
>.|TRBD2|TRBV28|TRBJ2-3
TGTGCCAGCAATTTAGCGGGAGTAACAGATACGCAGTATTTT
CASNLAGVTDTQYF
>.|TRBD1|TRBV6-5|TRBJ1-1
TGTGCCAGCAGAAGGGACAGGGACATGAACACTGAAGCTTTCTTT
CASRRDRDMNTEAFF
>.|.|TRBV6-2/TRBV6-3|TRBJ2-5
TGTGCCAGCAGTTACTCGAGAGGTGGGAGTGCAGAGACCCAGTACTTC
CASSYSRGGSAETQYF
>.|.|TRBV9|TRBJ1-1
TGTGCCAGCAGCCTAGACAGAAACACTGAAGCTTTCTTT
CASSLDRNTEAFF
>.|.|TRBV19|TRBJ1-1
TGTGCCAGTAGTCGAGAGGGTGTCCGGGGTGACACTGAAGCTTTCTTT
CASSREGVRGDTEAFF
>once|.|TRBV7-3|TRBJ2-2
TGTGCCAGCAGCTTAACAGGGGCAGAGACCGGGGAGCTGTTTTTT
CASSLTGAETGELFF
>.|TRBD1|TRBV7-8|TRBJ1-4
TGTGCCAGCAGCTCCCTCCTGGGACAGGTGCTTTTT
CASSSLLGQVLF
>.|.|TRBV11-2|TRBJ2-7
TGTGCCAGCAGCTCCCAGCTGACTAGTTCCCACGAGCAGTACTTC
CASSSQLTSSHEQYF
>.|TRBD1|TRBV5-1|TRBJ2-3
TGCGCCAGCAGCTTCGGACAGGACACAGATACGCAGTATTTT
CASSFGQDTDTQYF
>.|TRBD1|TRBV19|TRBJ2-7
TGTGCCAGTAGTCCCGGGACAGGCTACGAGCAGTACTTC
CASSPGTGYEQYF
>.|.|TRBV5-1|TRBJ1-1
TGCGCCAGCAGCTTGGAAGGAGGGGTGAACACTGAAGCTTTCTTT
CASSLEGGVNTEAFF
>.|TRBD1|TRBV28|TRBJ2-1
TGTGCCAGCGGACAGGGGTCAAGGAATGAGCAGTTCTTC
CASGQGSRNEQFF
>.|TRBD1|TRBV5-1|TRBJ1-2
TGCGCCAGCAGTCTGGAGGGGGCGATTGGCTACACCTTC
CASSLEGAIGYTF
>.|TRBD1|TRBV5-4|TRBJ2-5
TGTGCCAGCAGCTTCAGGGGACAGAACCAAGAGACCCAGTACTTC
CASSFRGQNQETQYF